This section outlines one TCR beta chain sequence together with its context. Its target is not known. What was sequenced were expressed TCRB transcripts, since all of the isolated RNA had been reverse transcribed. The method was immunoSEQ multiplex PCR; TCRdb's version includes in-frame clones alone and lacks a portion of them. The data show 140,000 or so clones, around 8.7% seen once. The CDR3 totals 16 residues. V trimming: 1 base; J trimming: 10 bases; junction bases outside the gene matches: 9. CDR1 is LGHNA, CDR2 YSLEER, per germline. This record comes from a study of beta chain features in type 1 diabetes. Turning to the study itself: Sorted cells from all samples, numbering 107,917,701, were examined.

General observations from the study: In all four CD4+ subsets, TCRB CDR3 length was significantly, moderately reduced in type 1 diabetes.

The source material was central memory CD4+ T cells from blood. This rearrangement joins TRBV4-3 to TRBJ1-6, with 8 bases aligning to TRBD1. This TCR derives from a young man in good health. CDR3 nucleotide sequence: TGCGCCAGCAGCCAAGTGTGGACAGGGTATGGCTCACCCCTCCACTTT. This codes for CASSQVWTGYGSPLHF.